The clone carrying this TCR beta chain was counted only a few times. Its antigen is unknown. The sample originates from a study of beta chain features in type 1 diabetes. Findings and caveats of the study: Comparison showed that naive, central memory and Treg TCRB repertoires appeared more similar among patients than among healthy donors. Possible PCR preference for shorter templates applied equally to patients and controls.

Expressed TCRB transcripts were sequenced after all isolated RNA was converted to cDNA. Produced via immunoSEQ multiplex PCR; TCRdb's table is partial and in-frame only. The sample includes 250,000 to 350,000 clones, 12% to 15% seen only once; the top ten take roughly 6.7%. The CDR3 totals 12 residues. Trimming cost V 7 bases and J 2 bases; bases outside gene matches: 2. Germline CDR1 and CDR2: GTSNPN and SVGIG (reference sequence). Sample: central memory CD4+ T cells from blood. The source of this sequence is a man younger than 40 in good health. This chain connects TRBV30 to TRBJ1-2; 9 positions agree with TRBD1. CDR3 sequence reads: CASGQGNYGYTF. DNA for the CDR3: TGTGCCTCTGGACAGGGGAACTATGGCTACACCTTC.